This TCR beta chain was identified during a study of identical twins. Study-level points and caveats: Carriage of fewer insertions was seen in abundant cord blood beta clonotypes, whereas memory repertoires showed none. In beta out-of-frame sequences, the excess sharing between twins was weaker.

This clonotype was seen once. Antigen: not known. Germline is not matched at one junction end, which may reflect a read error. TCRdb recomputed calls from the 5' RACE reads with MiXCR, one row per CDR3 protein. Among approximately 700,000 distinct CDR3 sequences, over 15% were seen once, and the ten largest hold roughly 13%. This CDR3 comprises 17 residues. Germline loops: CDR1 SSHAT, CDR2 FNYEAQ (reference sequence). This same sample was also taken into another study, of T cells expressing NK-cell markers. As that study records: Sorted CD3+CD56+NKG2C+, CD3+CD56+NKG2C- and CD3+CD56-NKG2C+ T-cell subsets were beta-chain profiled. Of the CD8+ T cell pool in 5 to 7 donors, about 1.0-7.5% was accounted for by dominant NKG2C+ clonotypes.

This clonotype was obtained from a woman younger than 30 in good health. Sequencing input: PBMCs. This chain uses TRBV7-7 with TRBJ2-1; D is perhaps TRBD2 (6 bases). The DNA of the CDR3 is TGTGCTAGCAGCTTGGGGATTAGCGGCCGGTCGTACAATGAGCAGTTCTTC. Translated, it gives CASSLGISGRSYNEQFF.